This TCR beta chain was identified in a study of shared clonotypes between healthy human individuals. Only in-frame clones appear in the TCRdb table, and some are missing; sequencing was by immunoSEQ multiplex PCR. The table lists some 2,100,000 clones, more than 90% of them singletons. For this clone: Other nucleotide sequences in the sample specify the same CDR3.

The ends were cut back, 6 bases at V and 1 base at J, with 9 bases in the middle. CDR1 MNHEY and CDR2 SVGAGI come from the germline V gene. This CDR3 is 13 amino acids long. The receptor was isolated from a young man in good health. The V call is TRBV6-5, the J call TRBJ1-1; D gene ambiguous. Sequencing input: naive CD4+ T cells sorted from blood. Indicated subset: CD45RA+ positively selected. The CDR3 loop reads CASRQTENTEAFF. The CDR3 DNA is TGTGCCAGCAGACAAACAGAGAACACTGAAGCTTTCTTT.